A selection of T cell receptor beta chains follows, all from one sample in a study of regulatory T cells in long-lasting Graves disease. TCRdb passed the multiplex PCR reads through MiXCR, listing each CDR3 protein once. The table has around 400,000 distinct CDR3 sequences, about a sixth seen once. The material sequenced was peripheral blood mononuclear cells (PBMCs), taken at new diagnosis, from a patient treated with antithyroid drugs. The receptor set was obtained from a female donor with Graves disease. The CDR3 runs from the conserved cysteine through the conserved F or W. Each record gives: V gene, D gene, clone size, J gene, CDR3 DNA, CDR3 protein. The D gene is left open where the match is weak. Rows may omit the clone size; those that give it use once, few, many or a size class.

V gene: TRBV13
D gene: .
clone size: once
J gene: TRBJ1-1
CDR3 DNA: TGTGCCAGCAGCTTGGCCACCCAGGGACGGGGCACTGAAGCTTTCTTT
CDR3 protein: CASSLATQGRGTEAFF

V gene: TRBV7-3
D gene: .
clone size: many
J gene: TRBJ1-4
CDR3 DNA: TGTGCCAGCAGCTTAACATCACCCAGGGTGACTGAAAAACTGTTTTTT
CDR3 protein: CASSLTSPRVTEKLFF

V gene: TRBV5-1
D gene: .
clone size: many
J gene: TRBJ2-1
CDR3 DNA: TGCGCCAGCAGCTTGGTTTATGGTGAGCAGTTCTTC
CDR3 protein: CASSLVYGEQFF

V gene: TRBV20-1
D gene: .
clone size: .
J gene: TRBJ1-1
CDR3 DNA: TGCAGTGCTAGAGGGGAGGTGGGGGACACTGAAGCTTTCTTT
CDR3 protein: CSARGEVGDTEAFF

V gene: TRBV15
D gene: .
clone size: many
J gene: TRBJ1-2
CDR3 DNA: TGTGCCACCAGCAGAGATAAGGGTTCAACTTACACCCACTATGGCTACACCTTC
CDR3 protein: CATSRDKGSTYTHYGYTF

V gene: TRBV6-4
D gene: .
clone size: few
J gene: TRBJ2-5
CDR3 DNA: TGTGCCAGCAGTTCGACAGGCCGCGGGGGAACCTGGGAATTC
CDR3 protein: CASSSTGRGGTWEF

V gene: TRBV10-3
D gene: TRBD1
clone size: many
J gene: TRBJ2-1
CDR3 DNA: TGTGCCATCAGTGAGTCGAGGACAGGGTCCGGTGAGCAGTTCTTC
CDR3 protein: CAISESRTGSGEQFF

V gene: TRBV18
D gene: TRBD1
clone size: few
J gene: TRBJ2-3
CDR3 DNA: TGTGCCAGCTCACCACCGGACAGGGGGCGGTCAGATACGCAGTATTTT
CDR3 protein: CASSPPDRGRSDTQYF

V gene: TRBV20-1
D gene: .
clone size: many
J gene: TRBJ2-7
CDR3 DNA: TGCAGTGCAAACGTTCGGACGGTTAACTCCTACGAGCAGTACTTC
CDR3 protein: CSANVRTVNSYEQYF

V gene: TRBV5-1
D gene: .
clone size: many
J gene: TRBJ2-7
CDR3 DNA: TGCGCCAGCAGCCAGGAGGCCAGGAGGTCCTACGAGCAGTACTTC
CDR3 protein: CASSQEARRSYEQYF

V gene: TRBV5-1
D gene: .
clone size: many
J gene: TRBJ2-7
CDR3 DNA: TGCGCCAGCAGCGTAGCGGGACAGCCCTACGAGCAGTACTTC
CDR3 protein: CASSVAGQPYEQYF

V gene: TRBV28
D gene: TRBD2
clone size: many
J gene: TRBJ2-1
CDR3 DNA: TGTGCCAGCAGTGGGTATAGCGGGGAACTGTACAATGAGCAGTTCTTC
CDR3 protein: CASSGYSGELYNEQFF